This passage covers 14 T cell receptor beta chains from one sample sequenced in a study of T cells in tuberculosis. Some clones are missing from TCRdb's copy, which holds only in-frame ones; the method was immunoSEQ multiplex PCR. The sample has more than 45,000 clones; around 90% are singletons. Thawed, overnight-rested PBMC were stained with GMM-loaded CD1B tetramer, viability dye and anti-CD3, then sorted. CD1B tetramers were loaded with Rhodococcus equi-derived C32 glucose monomycolate. The material sequenced was CD1b-GMM tetramer-negative cells sorted from PBMCs. The receptors come from an adult woman with latent tuberculosis.

The rearrangement uses TRBV27 and TRBJ2-7; 7 nucleotides align to TRBD2. The CDR3 has 13 residues. Germline V gene sequence: CDR1 MNHEY, CDR2 SMNVEV (reference sequence). V lost 8 bases, J lost 0 bases, and 4 bases stayed unmatched. CDR3 nucleotide sequence: TGTGCCAGCCAGGGAGGGGCCTCCTACGAGCAGTACTTC. Translated: CASQGGASYEQYF.

CDR3 nucleotides: TGTGCCAGTAGTGGGGACAGGACAAATAATTCACCCCTCCACTTT. Its translation: CASSGDRTNNSPLHF. V and J are TRBV19 and TRBJ1-6; 8 nucleotides agree with TRBD1. V shed 5 bases and J 5 bases; nucleotides not matched to a gene: 5. The CDR3 is 15 amino acids. Germline V CDR1 and CDR2: LNHDA, SQIVND (reference sequence). Variable domain in full (rest from reference TRBV19 and TRBJ1-6): DGGITQSPKYLFRKEGQNVTLSCEQNLNHDAMYWYRQDPGQGLRLIYYSQIVNDFQKGDIAEGYSVSREKKESFPLTVTSAQKNPTAFYLCASSGDRTNNSPLHFGNGTRLTVT.

V gene TRBV5-1 combines with J gene TRBJ2-5; tentative D call: TRBD2 (6 bases). Trimming removed 4 bases from V and 2 bases from J, with 9 bases in between. The CDR3 loop spans 13 amino acids. The V gene's germline CDR1 is SGHRS and CDR2 YFSETQ. The CDR3 reads CASSMTRQETQYF. The CDR3 DNA reads as TGCGCCAGCAGCATGACTAGACAAGAGACCCAGTACTTC.

The chain combines TRBV2 with TRBJ1-3; D possibly corresponds to TRBD1 (6 bases). The CDR3 is 17 residues long. Per germline, CDR1 SNHLY and CDR2 FYNNEI. Trimming removed 4 bases from V and 1 base from J, with 17 bases in between. CDR3 bases: TGTGCCAGCAGTGCCTATTCCGGGACATCTTCTGGAAACACCATATATTTT. Its protein is CASSAYSGTSSGNTIYF. Based on the CDR3 plus reference TRBV2 and TRBJ1-3, the full variable domain is EPEVTQTPSHQVTQMGQEVILRCVPISNHLYFYWYRQILGQKVEFLVSFYNNEISEKSEIFDDQFSVERPDGSNFTLKIRSTKLEDSAMYFCASSAYSGTSSGNTIYFGEGSWLTVV.

This chain connects TRBV30 to TRBJ1-5; TRBD1 matches 8 bases. Germline assignment: CDR1 GTSNPN and CDR2 SVGIG (reference sequence). V shed 1 base, J shed 4 bases, and the junction held 3 bases outside the gene matches. This CDR3 has 14 amino acids. Written as DNA, the CDR3 is TGTGCCTGGAGTGGGACAGGGTTTAATCAGCCCCAGCATTTT. It is translated as CAWSGTGFNQPQHF.

CDR3 DNA: TGTGCCAGCAGTGACTCGGACAGGGGTAGCTACACCTTC. It yields the protein CASSDSDRGSYTF. This rearrangement joins TRBV6-4 to TRBJ1-2; TRBD1 matches at 9 bases. The V and J ends lost 0 bases and 9 bases, in that order; junction bases with no gene match: 2. The CDR3 extends over 13 amino acids. Germline V gene lookup returns CDR1 MRHNA and CDR2 SNTAGT.

V gene TRBV7-8 combines with J gene TRBJ1-2; TRBD1 matches at 10 bases. V gave up 0 bases and J gave up 2 bases; unmatched junction bases: 6. The CDR3 consists of 17 residues. Per germline, CDR1 SGHVS and CDR2 FQNEAQ. CDR3 residues: CASSLAQGQGLNYGYTF. CDR3 sequence (DNA): TGTGCCAGCAGCTTAGCCCAGGGACAGGGGCTCAACTATGGCTACACCTTC.

V and J are TRBV6-1 and TRBJ1-2, with 8 bases that match TRBD1. Germline CDR1 reads MNHNS; CDR2 reads SASEGT. The CDR3 is 14 residues long. J was trimmed by 4 bases and V by 4 bases; bases with no gene match: 5. The CDR3 is CASSVAGTGYGYTF. The CDR3, as DNA: TGTGCCAGCAGTGTTGCCGGGACAGGCTATGGCTACACCTTC.

The chain employs TRBV5-4 and TRBJ1-2; D possibly corresponds to TRBD1 (6 bases). The CDR3 totals 16 residues. Trimming left V 0 bases short and J 2 bases short, with 14 bases between. The germline V gene encodes CDR1 SGHNT and CDR2 YYREEE (reference sequence). As DNA, the CDR3 is TGTGCCAGCAGCTTGGTTGGGGGCGCAGCCAACTATGGCTACACCTTC. It translates to CASSLVGGAANYGYTF.

This clone was picked up one time. This chain uses TRBV2 with TRBJ2-7, with TRBD2 matching 11 bases. CDR3 length: 17 residues. Germline trimming cut 4 bases from V and 2 bases from J; bases unmatched to any gene: 10. Germline V gene sequence: CDR1 SNHLY, CDR2 FYNNEI. The CDR3 sequence is CASSVSLAGGNTYEQYF. In nucleotides, the CDR3 is TGTGCCAGCAGTGTTTCGCTAGCGGGGGGTAATACCTACGAGCAGTACTTC.

The gene calls are TRBV14 and TRBJ2-1; 13 positions match TRBD2. Germline V gene sequence: CDR1 SGHDN, CDR2 FVKESK. V gave up 4 bases and J gave up 7 bases; unmatched junction bases: 7. The CDR3 loop spans 16 amino acids. The CDR3 region is CASSLRLAGGVNEQFF. CDR3 DNA sequence: TGTGCCAGCAGCCTGAGACTAGCGGGAGGTGTGAATGAGCAGTTCTTC.

The chain couples TRBV12-5 to TRBJ2-5; 13 positions match TRBD2. The germline gives CDR1 LGHNT, CDR2 FRNRAP. The CDR3 sequence is 16 residues long. V shed 4 bases and J 7 bases; nucleotides not matched to a gene: 9. CDR3 bases: TGTGCTAGTGGTTCGCCACTACTAGCGGGAGGGGGGACCCAGTACTTC. It translates to CASGSPLLAGGGTQYF.

The J gene is TRBJ2-4, the V gene TRBV18; maybe TRBD2 (6 bases). Trimming took off 6 bases at V and 5 bases at J, with 17 bases between the two ends. Germline CDR1 KGHSH, CDR2 LQKENI. The CDR3 runs to 15 residues. The CDR3 sequence is CASSLRAGTQNIQYF. Here the CDR3 DNA reads TGTGCCAGCTCCCTTCGGGCGGGGACCCAAAACATTCAGTACTTC.

The CDR3 protein is CASSLVSSSTDTQYF. The CDR3 nucleotides are TGTGCCAGCAGCTTAGTATCTAGTAGCACAGATACGCAGTATTTT. The rearrangement joins TRBV11-2 to TRBJ2-3; the D is unclear. The germline gives CDR1 SGHAT, CDR2 FQNNGV. Trimming removed 1 base from V and 0 bases from J, with 8 bases in between. The CDR3 is 15 amino acids.